These 16 T cell receptor beta chains were all obtained from the same sample, sequenced in a study of radiotherapy plus CTLA-4 blockade in lung cancer. Using immunoSEQ multiplex PCR, the repertoire was profiled, and TCRdb retains in-frame clones only, with some absent. The top ten clones hold 22% of a sample with 80,000 or so clones, under 80% of them seen once. The source was peripheral blood, collected from a patient treated with radiotherapy plus ipilimumab. These receptors originate from a human donor with non-small cell lung cancer whose response to radiotherapy plus ipilimumab could not be evaluated. Some clones in this sample may be carry-over from other donors' samples.

Only a few counts were recorded for this clone. The chain employs TRBV9 and TRBJ1-5, with a possible D match to TRBD1 (5 bases). Germline values: CDR1 SGDLS, CDR2 YYNGEE. Trimming cost V 4 bases and J 3 bases, with 14 bases left between them. The CDR3 totals 15 residues. The chain's CDR3 is CASSPTAGNNQPQHF. The CDR3 nucleotides are TGTGCCAGCAGCCCAACGGCAGGGAACAATCAGCCCCAGCATTTT.

The chain links TRBV10-3 to TRBJ2-3; 7 bases are a match to TRBD1. Trimming cost V 0 bases and J 1 base; bases outside gene matches: 10. Germline CDR1 is ENHRY and CDR2 is SYGVKD. This CDR3 has 18 residues. CDR3 loop: CAISESAGPGGGTDTQYF. The DNA for the CDR3 is TGTGCCATCAGTGAGTCGGCGGGCCCAGGGGGAGGCACAGATACGCAGTATTTT.

The chain carries TRBV5-4 and TRBJ2-7, with 8 bases identical to TRBD1. V lost 3 bases, J lost 3 bases, and 8 bases stayed unmatched. Germline-derived CDR1 and CDR2 are SGHNT and YYREEE (reference sequence). The CDR3 is made up of 15 amino acids. CDR3: CASSSDREGFYEQYF. In nucleotides, the CDR3 is TGTGCCAGCAGCTCGGACAGGGAAGGCTTCTACGAGCAGTACTTC.

This clone has a handful of counts. The rearrangement links TRBV5-1 to TRBJ2-1, with TRBD2 matching over 8 bases. The germline V gene encodes CDR1 SGHRS and CDR2 YFSETQ. The junction had 7 bases not matched to a gene; V was cut back by 2 bases and J by 3 bases. CDR3 length equals 16 residues. Here the CDR3 reads CASSLQGLAGYNEQFF. In DNA form, the CDR3 reads TGCGCCAGCAGCTTACAAGGACTAGCCGGCTACAATGAGCAGTTCTTC.

The chain links TRBV6-6 to TRBJ2-7; the match to TRBD1 covers 11 bases. Germline CDR1 MNHNY, CDR2 SVGAGI (reference sequence). The V segment lost 0 bases and the J segment 5 bases; nucleotides outside the gene matches: 0. The CDR3 is made up of 14 amino acids. This CDR3 is CASSYSGQGDEQYF. As DNA, the CDR3 is TGTGCCAGCAGTTACTCGGGACAGGGGGACGAGCAGTACTTC.

The chain employs TRBV11-2 and TRBJ2-7; 7 nucleotides align to TRBD1. CDR1 and CDR2 (germline): SGHAT, FQNNGV. V lost 3 bases to trimming and J lost 5 bases; unmatched junction nucleotides: 4. The length of the CDR3 is 13 residues. CDR3 residues: CASSFDRANEQYF. The DNA of the CDR3 is TGTGCCAGCAGCTTTGACAGGGCCAACGAGCAGTACTTC.

In its sample, this clone was seen once. The chain recombines TRBV7-9 with TRBJ1-2, with D possibly matching TRBD1 (6 bases). The CDR3 sequence is 15 residues long. Trimming took 4 bases from V and 2 from J, leaving 14 bases between them. CDR1 and CDR2 from the germline V gene are SEHNR and FQNEAQ (reference sequence). CDR3 sequence (DNA): TGTGCCAGCAGCTCCCCAGGGGTCCAGAACTATGGCTACACCTTC. Protein sequence: CASSSPGVQNYGYTF.

This sequence joins TRBV5-4 and TRBJ2-6; TRBD1 is a possible D gene (6 bases). Germline V lookup: CDR1 SGHNT, CDR2 YYREEE (reference sequence). The CDR3 consists of 15 residues. Between the trimmed V and J ends, which lost 7 bases and 4 bases, there was a span of 15 bases. CDR3 DNA sequence: TGTGCCAGCGGTACGGGACAAACAGGGGCCAACGTCCTGACTTTC. It yields the protein CASGTGQTGANVLTF.

This sequence joins TRBV5-1 and TRBJ1-1, with TRBD1 as a possible D gene (5 bases). CDR1 and CDR2 from the germline V gene are SGHRS and YFSETQ. Trimming removed 5 bases at V and 5 bases at J, with 13 bases between. The CDR3 covers 13 residues. The CDR3 nucleotides read TGCGCCAGCAGGAGACCAGGGAAGACTGAAGCTTTCTTT. It specifies CASRRPGKTEAFF.

The J gene is TRBJ1-6, the V gene TRBV5-1, with unresolved D. The CDR3 runs 13 residues. Germline values: CDR1 SGHRS, CDR2 YFSETQ. The V end was cut by 4 bases, the J end by 1 base, with 3 bases between. The CDR3 loop is CASSQSYNSPLHF. CDR3 nucleotides: TGCGCCAGCAGCCAGTCCTATAATTCACCCCTCCACTTT.

This clone was seen a few times. The rearrangement uses TRBV7-2 and TRBJ2-3; TRBD2 might be the D (5 bases). There are 16 residues in the CDR3. Per germline, CDR1 SGHTA and CDR2 FQGNSA. Trimming left V 0 bases short and J 2 bases short, with 12 bases between. CDR3 in amino acids: CASSLAASQDTDTQYF. CDR3 DNA sequence: TGTGCCAGCAGCTTAGCGGCTAGCCAGGACACAGATACGCAGTATTTT.

The chain has TRBV7-2 and TRBJ2-3; 9 nucleotides match TRBD2. The V and J ends lost 3 bases and 6 bases, in that order; junction bases with no gene match: 10. This CDR3 is 16 amino acids long. CDR1 and CDR2 (germline): SGHTA, FQGNSA. CDR3 amino acids: CASSFSGGLNVDTQYF. CDR3 in DNA: TGTGCCAGCAGCTTTAGCGGGGGCCTGAATGTTGATACGCAGTATTTT. Full variable domain (missing parts from reference TRBV7-2 and TRBJ2-3): GAGVSQSPSNKVTEKGKDVELRCDPISGHTALYWYRQSLGQGLEFLIYFQGNSAPDKSGLPSDRFSAERTGGSVSTLTIQRTQQEDSAVYLCASSFSGGLNVDTQYFGPGTRLTVL.

The chain recombines TRBV6-5 with TRBJ2-3, with TRBD2 identical over 7 bases. Germline CDR1 is MNHEY and CDR2 is SVGAGI. This CDR3 contains 15 residues. J gave up 3 bases and V 7 bases, and 10 bases lay outside the gene matches. CDR3 residues: CASTDGGAGTDTQYF. The CDR3 DNA is TGTGCCAGCACCGACGGAGGAGCGGGGACAGATACGCAGTATTTT.

V and J are TRBV4-3 and TRBJ2-5; TRBD2 might be the D (5 bases). V lost 0 bases, J lost 11 bases, and 19 bases lay in between. This CDR3 comprises 15 residues. Germline loops: CDR1 LGHNA, CDR2 YSLEER. The CDR3 spells CASSQEVSPGLDQYF. CDR3 DNA sequence: TGCGCCAGCAGCCAAGAAGTTAGCCCTGGACTCGATCAGTACTTC.

The genes are TRBV6-1 and TRBJ2-3; 7 bases are a match to TRBD1. Trimming removed 2 bases from V and 4 bases from J; junction bases left unmatched: 3. This CDR3 has 14 residues. Germline CDR1 and CDR2: MNHNS and SASEGT. The CDR3 coding sequence is TGTGCCAGCAGTGAACGGCAGGGGGCAGATACGCAGTATTTT. Amino acids: CASSERQGADTQYF.

The chain carries TRBV5-1 and TRBJ2-3; 10 nucleotides agree with TRBD2. This CDR3 is built from 16 residues. From germline, CDR1 is SGHRS and CDR2 YFSETQ. Losses at the gene ends were 0 bases for V and 3 bases for J; bases not matched to a gene: 4. The CDR3 DNA sequence: TGCGCCAGCAGCTTGGACGGGACTAGCGAAACAGATACGCAGTATTTT. This gives the protein CASSLDGTSETDTQYF.